These 13 T cell receptor delta chains were sequenced from one sample in a study of Vδ1+ human thymocytes. General study results and limits: Thymic TRG and TRD repertoires appeared highly polyclonal, with Gaussian CDR3 length distributions.

No cognate antigen is known for these TCRs. Sequences come from RNA converted to cDNA by reverse transcription. CDR3 amplicons came from multiplex PCR with pooled V-gene forward and constant-region reverse primers. TCRdb redid the clone calls on the multiplex PCR reads with CATT. This table has tens of thousands of delta-chain clones, approximately 15% appearing once. Input material: Vdelta1+ gamma-delta thymocytes from the thymus. Subset meaning: FACS-sorted CD3+ TCRalphabeta- TCRVdelta1+ TCRVdelta2- thymocytes. Receptors originate from a girl under three years old who had congenital heart surgery.

This chain connects TRDV1 to TRDJ1, with D possibly matching TRDD3 (6 bases). V lost 3 bases, J lost 1 base, and 27 bases lay in between. Germline V gene data show CDR1 as TSWWSYY and CDR2 as QGS. The CDR3 has 20 amino acids. The CDR3, as DNA: TGTGCTCTTGGGGATCGGACTTCCCCCGGGTCTGGGGTATTCACCGATAAACTCATCTTT. It yields the protein CALGDRTSPGSGVFTDKLIF.

The V call is TRDV1, the J call TRDJ1; D might be TRDD2 (6 bases). V shed 4 bases and J shed 0 bases, with 15 bases lying between them. Per germline, CDR1 TSWWSYY and CDR2 QGS. CDR3 size: 16 residues. The CDR3 nucleotides read TGTGCTCTTGGGGGCCCTTCCGAAGTGTACACCGATAAACTCATCTTT. This gives the protein CALGGPSEVYTDKLIF.

This clone was observed a few times. The rearrangement joins TRDV1 to TRDJ1; D might be TRDD2 (5 bases). This CDR3 is built from 17 residues. The V gene's germline CDR1 is TSWWSYY and CDR2 QGS. V was clipped by 5 bases and J by 6 bases, with 25 bases between them. CDR3 loop: CALGSRAPNPVPNKLIF. In nucleotides, the CDR3 is TGTGCTCTTGGGTCGCGCGCTCCTAACCCTGTCCCCAATAAACTCATCTTT.

There are a few counts of this clone. The chain joins TRDV1 to TRDJ1; 13 bases fit TRDD3. The germline gives CDR1 TSWWSYY, CDR2 QGS. The CDR3 runs to 18 residues. Losses at the gene ends were 1 base for V and 1 base for J; bases not matched to a gene: 6. CDR3 sequence: CALGEPCTGGYGTDKLIF. The CDR3 region has the DNA TGTGCTCTTGGGGAACCCTGTACTGGGGGATACGGCACCGATAAACTCATCTTT.

The chain combines TRDV1 with TRDJ1; TRDD3 aligns across 7 bases. The junction had 31 bases not matched to a gene; V was cut back by 0 bases and J by 3 bases. This CDR3 contains 24 residues. Germline CDR1 reads TSWWSYY; CDR2 reads QGS. CDR3 DNA: TGTGCTCTTGGGGAACTAAAGTCCCGGCCCACCCACACTACCTACTGGGGAATACCCGATAAACTCATCTTT. Its translation is CALGELKSRPTHTTYWGIPDKLIF.

The table lists this clone with a few counts. J is TRDJ1 and V is TRDV1; TRDD2 matches 7 bases. V lost 2 bases to trimming and J lost 7 bases; unmatched junction nucleotides: 31. Germline loops: CDR1 TSWWSYY, CDR2 QGS. The CDR3 is 22 amino acids. CDR3 nucleotide sequence: TGTGCTCTTGGGGAAGCTTCCTATAGGAGGTCGGTACTGGAAAAGACCAACGGTAAACTCATCTTT. It specifies CALGEASYRRSVLEKTNGKLIF.

This clone showed up just a few times. The gene calls are TRDV1 and TRDJ1; 8 bases are shared with TRDD3. Germline V gene sequence: CDR1 TSWWSYY, CDR2 QGS. V was clipped by 0 bases and J by 0 bases; unmatched bases: 27. The length of the CDR3 is 24 residues. This CDR3 is CALGELPPAPGLGDPREYTDKLIF. The CDR3 nucleotides are TGTGCTCTTGGGGAACTACCCCCTGCCCCGGGGTTGGGGGATCCTCGCGAGTACACCGATAAACTCATCTTT.

This clone was found a few times. The gene calls are TRDV1 and TRDJ1; 8 nucleotides line up with TRDD3. Germline trimming cut 1 base from V and 0 bases from J; bases unmatched to any gene: 19. CDR1 and CDR2 from the germline V gene are TSWWSYY and QGS. The CDR3 sequence is 21 residues long. The CDR3 loop is CALGERPPDLLGAPYTDKLIF. The CDR3 bases are TGTGCTCTTGGGGAACGGCCCCCTGACTTACTGGGGGCCCCGTACACCGATAAACTCATCTTT.

The rearrangement joins TRDV1 to TRDJ1, with D possibly being TRDD3 (6 bases). Trimming took off 1 base at V and 1 base at J, with 28 bases between the two ends. This CDR3 has 21 residues. Germline assignment: CDR1 TSWWSYY and CDR2 QGS. CDR3 sequence reads: CALGERRPCLHRGSGTDKLIF. Written as DNA, the CDR3 is TGTGCTCTTGGGGAACGGAGGCCCTGCCTACATAGGGGATCGGGCACCGATAAACTCATCTTT.

This clone was detected only a few times. The V and J genes are TRDV1 and TRDJ1, with 7 bases identical to TRDD3. V was pared by 0 bases and J by 3 bases, with 7 bases of the junction left unmatched. Germline V gene lookup returns CDR1 TSWWSYY and CDR2 QGS. The CDR3 consists of 16 residues. The CDR3, as DNA: TGTGCTCTTGGGGAACTAACTGGATACGGGGCCGATAAACTCATCTTT. It is translated as CALGELTGYGADKLIF.

This clone was observed a handful of times. The chain joins TRDV3 to TRDJ1, with 8 positions matching TRDD3. The J segment lost 8 bases and the V segment lost 5 bases, leaving 19 bases of the junction unmatched. The CDR3 length is 15 residues. Germline CDR1 is TVYSNPD and CDR2 is GDNSRS (reference sequence). The CDR3 here is CALRPTHGGSSKLIF. The CDR3 nucleotides read TGTGCCCTTCGCCCGACCCATGGGGGATCCAGCAAACTCATCTTT.

The rearrangement links TRDV1 to TRDJ1; 11 nucleotides agree with TRDD3. The length of the CDR3 is 19 residues. Germline V gene lookup returns CDR1 TSWWSYY and CDR2 QGS. The junction had 14 bases not matched to a gene; V was cut back by 4 bases and J by 1 base. The CDR3 region has the DNA TGTGCTCTTGGGGTTTCCCTTGATTGGGGGATACGGGTCACCGATAAACTCATCTTT. It specifies CALGVSLDWGIRVTDKLIF.

V is TRDV1 and J is TRDJ1; tentative D call: TRDD2 (6 bases). This CDR3 region has 13 residues. Germline lookup yields CDR1 TSWWSYY and CDR2 QGS. V lost 2 bases to trimming and J lost 9 bases, with 13 bases between them. The CDR3 DNA follows: TGTGCTCTTGGGGAAGCTCCTTCCCTCCAACTCATCTTT. Amino acids: CALGEAPSLQLIF.